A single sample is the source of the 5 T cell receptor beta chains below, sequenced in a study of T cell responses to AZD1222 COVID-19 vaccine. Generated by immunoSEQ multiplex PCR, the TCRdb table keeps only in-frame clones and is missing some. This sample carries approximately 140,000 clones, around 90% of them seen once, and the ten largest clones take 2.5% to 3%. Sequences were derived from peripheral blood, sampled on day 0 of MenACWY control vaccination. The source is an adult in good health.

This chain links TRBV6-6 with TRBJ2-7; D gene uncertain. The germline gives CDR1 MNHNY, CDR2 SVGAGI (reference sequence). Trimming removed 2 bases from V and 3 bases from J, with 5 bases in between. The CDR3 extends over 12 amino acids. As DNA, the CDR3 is TGTGCCAGCAGTTACGACCGCTACGAGCAGTACTTC. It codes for CASSYDRYEQYF.

Here the CDR3 reads CSVLVGLVNYGYTF. CDR3 DNA sequence: TGCAGCGTTTTAGTTGGTTTAGTGAACTATGGCTACACCTTC. The chain uses TRBV29-1 and TRBJ1-2; no clear D gene. V lost 5 bases, J lost 2 bases, and 15 bases lay in between. This CDR3 spans 14 amino acids. Germline V lookup: CDR1 SQVTM, CDR2 ANQGSEA.

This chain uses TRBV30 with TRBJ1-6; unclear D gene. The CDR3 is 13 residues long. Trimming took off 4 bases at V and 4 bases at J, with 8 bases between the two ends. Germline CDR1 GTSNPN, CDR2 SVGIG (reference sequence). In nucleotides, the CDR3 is TGTGCCTGGACTTCACAGTATAATTCACCCCTCCACTTT. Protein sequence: CAWTSQYNSPLHF.

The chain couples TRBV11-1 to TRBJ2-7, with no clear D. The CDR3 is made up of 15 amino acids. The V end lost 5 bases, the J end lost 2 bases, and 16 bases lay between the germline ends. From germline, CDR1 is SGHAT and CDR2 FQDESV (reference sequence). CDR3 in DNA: TGTGCCAGCAGCCTAGGAGTACCAGATACCTACGAGCAGTACTTC. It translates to CASSLGVPDTYEQYF.

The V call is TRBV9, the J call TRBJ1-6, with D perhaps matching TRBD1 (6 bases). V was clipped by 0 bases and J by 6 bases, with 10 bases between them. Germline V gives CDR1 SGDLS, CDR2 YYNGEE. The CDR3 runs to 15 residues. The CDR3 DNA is TGTGCCAGCAGCGTAGTGGGACATACTAATTCACCCCTCCACTTT. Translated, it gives CASSVVGHTNSPLHF.